The clone carrying this T cell receptor (beta chain) was picked up many times. The data stem from a study of neurological immune-mediated disorders. TCRdb recomputed calls from the 5' RACE reads with MiXCR, one row per CDR3 protein. The sample carries 40,000 or so distinct CDR3 sequences, nearly 7.5% recorded once. This TCR derives from a woman aged 40 to 49 in good health. Sequenced: PBMCs.

The CDR3, as DNA: TGTGCCAGCAGCTTAGCCGCGACAGGGGCCTTCTATGGCTACACCTTC. Amino acids: CASSLAATGAFYGYTF. V gene TRBV7-2 combines with J gene TRBJ1-2, with 8 nucleotides matching TRBD1. Germline loops: CDR1 SGHTA, CDR2 FQGNSA. V lost 0 bases to trimming and J lost 4 bases; unmatched junction nucleotides: 7. This CDR3 spans 16 amino acids.